A selection of T cell receptor beta chains follows, all from one sample in a study of blood T cell repertoires in COVID-19. Sequenced by immunoSEQ multiplex PCR; TCRdb stores in-frame clones only, minus some. The data show 200,000 to 300,000 clones, approximately 80% seen once. Specimen: peripheral blood. The origin of the receptors is a man aged 55 to 70 with acute or convalescent COVID-19. The CDR3 runs from the conserved cysteine through the conserved F or W. The D gene is left open where the match is weak. For some rows the clone size is stated as once, few or many, or as a class when expanded; others skip it.

D gene	clone size	V gene	J gene	CDR3 protein	CDR3 DNA
TRBD2	NA	TRBV6-5	TRBJ2-1	CASTRGGLYNEQFF	TGTGCCAGCACCCGGGGGGGGCTGTACAATGAGCAGTTCTTC
NA	few	TRBV4-2	TRBJ1-5	CASSQAAFPTLGPQHF	TGTGCCAGCAGCCAAGCTGCATTCCCGACCCTAGGGCCCCAGCATTTT
TRBD1	NA	TRBV7-3	TRBJ1-1	CASSPKGTVTGGTEAFF	TGTGCCAGCAGCCCGAAAGGGACAGTAACAGGGGGTACTGAAGCTTTCTTT
TRBD2	few	TRBV11-3	TRBJ2-3	CASSRTSGSDTQYF	TGTGCCAGCAGCAGGACTAGCGGCTCAGATACGCAGTATTTT
TRBD2	NA	TRBV7-2	TRBJ2-5	CASSLGLAGTQYF	TGTGCCAGCAGCCTCGGACTAGCAGGGACCCAGTACTTC
TRBD2	NA	TRBV2	TRBJ2-1	CASSSPAGENYNEQFF	TGTGCCAGCAGTTCCCCGGCGGGGGAGAATTACAATGAGCAGTTCTTC
NA	NA	TRBV28	TRBJ1-6	CASTSANSYNSPLHF	TGTGCCAGCACCTCCGCCAACAGCTATAATTCACCCCTCCACTTT
TRBD2	few	TRBV6-4	TRBJ2-3	CASSYLAGGATDTQYF	TGTGCCAGCAGTTACCTAGCGGGGGGGGCCACAGATACGCAGTATTTT
NA	NA	TRBV6-5	TRBJ2-7	CASSRSDSYEQYF	TGTGCCAGCAGCCGGTCCGACTCCTACGAGCAGTACTTC
NA	NA	TRBV6-5	TRBJ2-1	CASTPSSSYNEQFF	TGTGCCAGCACCCCTAGTAGCTCCTACAATGAGCAGTTCTTC
NA	NA	TRBV5-6	TRBJ1-2	CASSLGQRGFYGYTF	TGTGCCAGCAGCTTGGGACAGCGGGGGTTCTATGGCTACACCTTC
NA	NA	TRBV28	TRBJ1-1	CASRLSGLPEAFF	TGTGCCAGCAGACTGTCGGGGTTGCCTGAAGCTTTCTTT
NA	NA	TRBV5-6	TRBJ1-2	CASSPAYPSYKNYGYTF	TGTGCCAGCAGCCCTGCATACCCCTCCTATAAAAACTATGGCTACACCTTC
TRBD1	NA	TRBV4-2	TRBJ1-6	CASSVGQGDSPLHF	TGTGCCAGCAGCGTGGGACAGGGAGATTCACCCCTCCACTTT
TRBD1	NA	TRBV12-3/TRBV12-4	TRBJ1-6	CASKQGNNSPLHF	TGTGCCAGCAAACAGGGGAATAATTCACCCCTCCACTTT
NA	NA	TRBV14	TRBJ2-3	CASSQEAGVFTDTQYF	TGTGCCAGCAGCCAAGAAGCGGGCGTCTTCACAGATACGCAGTATTTT
NA	NA	TRBV28	TRBJ2-7	CASIPRGAFSNEQYF	TGTGCCAGCATCCCACGTGGGGCTTTCTCCAACGAGCAGTACTTC
TRBD1	once	TRBV3-1/TRBV3-2	TRBJ2-5	CASSQPPGQGKETQYF	TGTGCCAGCAGCCAACCACCGGGACAGGGTAAAGAGACCCAGTACTTC
NA	NA	TRBV7-2	TRBJ2-1	CASSRLSSSYNEQFF	TGTGCCAGCAGCCGTCTGAGTAGCTCCTACAATGAGCAGTTCTTC
NA	NA	TRBV5-4	TRBJ2-5	CASSQAPEKETQYF	TGTGCCAGCAGCCAAGCCCCCGAAAAAGAGACCCAGTACTTC
NA	NA	TRBV4-2	TRBJ2-4	CASSQDSQGRAKNIQYF	TGTGCCAGCAGCCAAGATAGTCAGGGAAGAGCCAAAAACATTCAGTACTTC
NA	NA	TRBV30	TRBJ2-3	CAWSVGLAGDTQYF	TGTGCCTGGAGTGTAGGCCTCGCGGGAGATACGCAGTATTTT
NA	NA	TRBV3-1/TRBV3-2	TRBJ2-5	CASSQARDIQETQYF	TGTGCCAGCAGCCAAGCCCGGGACATCCAAGAGACCCAGTACTTC
NA	few	TRBV5-1	TRBJ2-5	CASSLASGDWETQYF	TGCGCCAGCAGCTTGGCATCAGGGGATTGGGAGACCCAGTACTTC
TRBD1	NA	TRBV4-2	TRBJ1-5	CASSETGNNQPQHF	TGTGCCAGCTCGGAGACAGGGAACAATCAGCCCCAGCATTTT
NA	NA	TRBV29-1	TRBJ2-3	CSSYTDTQYF	TGCAGCTCCTACACAGATACGCAGTATTTT
TRBD2	NA	TRBV5-4	TRBJ2-7	CASSLAGASYEQYF	TGTGCCAGCAGCCTAGCGGGGGCTTCCTACGAGCAGTACTTC
TRBD1	NA	TRBV4-3	TRBJ1-4	CASSQGTGSILVEKLFF	TGCGCCAGCAGCCAAGGGACAGGCAGCATCCTTGTAGAAAAACTGTTTTTT
TRBD1	NA	TRBV11-2	TRBJ1-1	CASSSRQGWFKTEAFF	TGTGCCAGCAGCTCTCGACAGGGTTGGTTCAAAACTGAAGCTTTCTTT
TRBD1	NA	TRBV5-4	TRBJ1-2	CASSTDRDLYGYTF	TGTGCCAGCAGTACCGACAGGGACCTCTATGGCTACACCTTC
TRBD2	once	TRBV28	TRBJ2-2	CASRRTSGNTGELFF	TGTGCCAGCAGGCGGACTAGCGGGAACACCGGGGAGCTGTTTTTT
NA	NA	TRBV6-5	TRBJ1-2	CASSYSGQTKVGYTF	TGTGCCAGCAGTTACTCGGGACAAACCAAGGTTGGCTACACCTTC
TRBD1	few	TRBV5-4	TRBJ2-3	CASRIGTGGYLVTPTDTQYF	TGTGCCAGCAGAATCGGGACAGGGGGTTACCTTGTGACCCCCACAGATACGCAGTATTTT
TRBD2	NA	TRBV9	TRBJ2-7	CASSRQPSGYEQYF	TGTGCCAGCAGCCGCCAGCCTAGCGGTTACGAGCAGTACTTC
NA	few	TRBV15	TRBJ1-6	CATSRVAYNSPLHF	TGTGCCACCAGCAGAGTAGCCTATAATTCACCCCTCCACTTT